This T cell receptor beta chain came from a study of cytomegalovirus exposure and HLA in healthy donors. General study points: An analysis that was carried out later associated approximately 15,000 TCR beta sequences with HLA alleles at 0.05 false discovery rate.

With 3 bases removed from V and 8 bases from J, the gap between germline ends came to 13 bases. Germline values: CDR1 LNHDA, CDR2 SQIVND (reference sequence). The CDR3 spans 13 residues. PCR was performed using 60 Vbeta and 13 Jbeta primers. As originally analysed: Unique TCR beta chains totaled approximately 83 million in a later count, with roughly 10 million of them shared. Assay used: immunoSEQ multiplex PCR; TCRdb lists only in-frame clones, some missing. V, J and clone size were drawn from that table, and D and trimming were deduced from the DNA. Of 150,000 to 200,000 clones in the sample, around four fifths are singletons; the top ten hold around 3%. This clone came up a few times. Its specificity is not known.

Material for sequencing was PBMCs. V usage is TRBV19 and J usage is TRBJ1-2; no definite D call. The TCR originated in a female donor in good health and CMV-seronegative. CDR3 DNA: TGTGCCAGTAGTATCGGACTGGTGGGGGGCTACACCTTC. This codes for CASSIGLVGGYTF.